These T cell receptor beta chains were read from a single sample in a study of cytomegalovirus exposure and HLA in healthy donors. Sequencing used immunoSEQ multiplex PCR; TCRdb keeps in-frame clones, though not all of them. The sample holds 100,000 to 150,000 clones, 80% seen once. What was sequenced was PBMCs. The receptors stem from a woman in her thirties or forties in good health and CMV-seronegative. CDR3s include the opening cysteine and the closing phenylalanine or tryptophan. A D gene is named only where the DNA matches it firmly. Part of the rows lack a size; the others show once, few, many or a class for expanded clones.

v_gene: TRBV5-6
d_gene: NA
j_gene: TRBJ1-1
abundance: NA
CDR3nt: TGTGCCAGCAGCTTGGCGGGGAAAAGGGCTTTCTTT
CDR3aa: CASSLAGKRAFF

v_gene: TRBV5-8
d_gene: NA
j_gene: TRBJ1-4
abundance: NA
CDR3nt: TGTGCCAGCAGCAATGGCGGATTTAATGAAAAACTGTTTTTT
CDR3aa: CASSNGGFNEKLFF

v_gene: TRBV28
d_gene: TRBD1
j_gene: TRBJ1-5
abundance: NA
CDR3nt: TGTGCCAGCAGTCAAATAGACAGGGGGCGAGGCAATCAGCCCCAGCATTTT
CDR3aa: CASSQIDRGRGNQPQHF

v_gene: TRBV28
d_gene: TRBD1
j_gene: TRBJ2-5
abundance: NA
CDR3nt: TGTGCCAGCAGTTCCTCAGGGGGCCGGGAGCAGTACTTC
CDR3aa: CASSSSGGREQYF

v_gene: TRBV5-1
d_gene: TRBD1
j_gene: TRBJ1-2
abundance: few
CDR3nt: TGCGCCAGCAGCTCTTTAACCGGGACAGCCTATGGCTACACCTTC
CDR3aa: CASSSLTGTAYGYTF

v_gene: TRBV19
d_gene: TRBD2
j_gene: TRBJ2-3
abundance: NA
CDR3nt: TGTGCCAGTAGTATGGGACTAGCCCTAATGGCAGATACGCAGTATTTT
CDR3aa: CASSMGLALMADTQYF

v_gene: TRBV7-2
d_gene: TRBD2
j_gene: TRBJ2-5
abundance: NA
CDR3nt: TGTGCCAGCGGAAGCGGGGCCCCGCCGACCCAGTACTTC
CDR3aa: CASGSGAPPTQYF

v_gene: TRBV9
d_gene: NA
j_gene: TRBJ2-7
abundance: NA
CDR3nt: TGTGCCAGCAGCGTAGAAGCGGCGCGCTCCTACGAGCAGTACTTC
CDR3aa: CASSVEAARSYEQYF

v_gene: TRBV7-2
d_gene: NA
j_gene: TRBJ1-1
abundance: NA
CDR3nt: TGTGCCAGCAGCCCCCCAATTAGCACTGAAGCTTTCTTT
CDR3aa: CASSPPISTEAFF

v_gene: TRBV9
d_gene: NA
j_gene: TRBJ2-2
abundance: few
CDR3nt: TGTGCCAGCAGCCAAACGTTCGGGACCGGGGAGCTGTTTTTT
CDR3aa: CASSQTFGTGELFF

v_gene: TRBV7-9
d_gene: TRBD2
j_gene: TRBJ2-7
abundance: NA
CDR3nt: TGTGCCAGCAGCCTAGGGGACTATGACGAGCAGTACTTC
CDR3aa: CASSLGDYDEQYF

v_gene: TRBV9
d_gene: NA
j_gene: TRBJ1-1
abundance: NA
CDR3nt: TGTGCCAGCAGCTCGGGGGGGGGATCTGAAGCTTTCTTT
CDR3aa: CASSSGGGSEAFF

v_gene: TRBV5-5
d_gene: NA
j_gene: TRBJ2-7
abundance: NA
CDR3nt: TGTGCCAGCAGCTTAGTGGAGACAGGTCTAAACTCCTACGAGCAGTACTTC
CDR3aa: CASSLVETGLNSYEQYF

v_gene: TRBV4-2
d_gene: NA
j_gene: TRBJ1-4
abundance: NA
CDR3nt: TGTGCCAGCAGCCAAGATGGAGGGGGGGCTAATGAAAAACTGTTTTTT
CDR3aa: CASSQDGGGANEKLFF

v_gene: TRBV7-6
d_gene: TRBD2
j_gene: TRBJ2-7
abundance: NA
CDR3nt: TGTGCCAGCAGCTTAGGGAAGGCGGGAGAATACGAGCAGTACTTC
CDR3aa: CASSLGKAGEYEQYF

v_gene: TRBV5-1
d_gene: TRBD1
j_gene: TRBJ2-7
abundance: NA
CDR3nt: TGCGCCAGCAGCCCCGCCGGGACAGCCACCTACGAGCAGTACTTC
CDR3aa: CASSPAGTATYEQYF

v_gene: TRBV29-1
d_gene: TRBD1
j_gene: TRBJ2-5
abundance: NA
CDR3nt: TGCAGCGTTGAAGACTCGACAGGGCGGGAGACCCAGTACTTC
CDR3aa: CSVEDSTGRETQYF

v_gene: TRBV27
d_gene: NA
j_gene: TRBJ2-1
abundance: NA
CDR3nt: TGTGCCAGCAAACGGCGGGACTCCTCCAGCAATGAGCAGTTCTTC
CDR3aa: CASKRRDSSSNEQFF

v_gene: TRBV5-6
d_gene: NA
j_gene: TRBJ1-4
abundance: few
CDR3nt: TGTGCCAGCAGTTCCGGGATTTCTACCCCTAATTGGGAAAAACTGTTTTTT
CDR3aa: CASSSGISTPNWEKLFF

v_gene: TRBV5-6
d_gene: TRBD1
j_gene: TRBJ1-1
abundance: few
CDR3nt: TGTGCCAGCAGGTTCGACAGGGCGAGGGGCACTGAAGCTTTCTTT
CDR3aa: CASRFDRARGTEAFF

v_gene: TRBV7-2
d_gene: TRBD2
j_gene: TRBJ2-5
abundance: NA
CDR3nt: TGTGCCAGCAGCTTAGGAGCGGGGGGGCGGGAGACCCAGTACTTC
CDR3aa: CASSLGAGGRETQYF

v_gene: TRBV6-6
d_gene: TRBD1
j_gene: TRBJ2-7
abundance: NA
CDR3nt: TGTGCCAGCAGTCCGGGACAGGGTTGGGAAGAGCAGTACTTC
CDR3aa: CASSPGQGWEEQYF

v_gene: TRBV4-1
d_gene: TRBD1
j_gene: TRBJ1-4
abundance: NA
CDR3nt: TGCGCCAGCAGCATACGGACAGGGGCCCTTAATGAAAAACTGTTTTTT
CDR3aa: CASSIRTGALNEKLFF

v_gene: TRBV4-3
d_gene: TRBD2
j_gene: TRBJ2-3
abundance: few
CDR3nt: TGCGCCAGCAGCCAGGGAGCGGGAGGCGGGGCAGATACGCAGTATTTT
CDR3aa: CASSQGAGGGADTQYF

v_gene: TRBV15
d_gene: NA
j_gene: TRBJ2-7
abundance: once
CDR3nt: TGTGCCACCAGCAGTTCCGCGGGCTACGAGCAGTACTTC
CDR3aa: CATSSSAGYEQYF

v_gene: TRBV9
d_gene: TRBD2
j_gene: TRBJ2-3
abundance: NA
CDR3nt: TGTGCCAGCAGCGTATACGGGAGGCCGGGAGATACGCAGTATTTT
CDR3aa: CASSVYGRPGDTQYF